These T cell receptor beta chains were read from a single sample in a study of cytomegalovirus exposure and HLA in healthy donors. Assay: immunoSEQ multiplex PCR; the TCRdb copy retains only in-frame clones and omits some. The sample yields under 150,000 clones, about 86% seen once. The sample was PBMCs. These receptor sequences come from a man younger than 35 in good health and CMV-seronegative. Each CDR3 is given with its conserved first and last residue. The size of a clone is reported for some rows only, either as once, few or many, or as a class for expanded clones.

v_call,clone_size,j_call,cdr3_aa
TRBV29-1,.,TRBJ2-3,CSVTGLAGSTDTQYF
TRBV28,.,TRBJ1-4,CASRQQGAFGEKLFF
TRBV9,.,TRBJ2-7,CASSVAARGFTEQYF
TRBV4-3,once,TRBJ1-5,CASSQTGTLQPQHF
TRBV27,.,TRBJ1-1,CASSRGGSAEAFF
TRBV7-2,.,TRBJ1-6,CASSAGGSSSYNSPLHF
TRBV6-5,.,TRBJ2-2,CASKEGANTGELFF
TRBV5-4,.,TRBJ2-3,CASSHKTDTDTQYF
TRBV18,.,TRBJ2-7,CASSPLSGSYEQYF
TRBV9,.,TRBJ1-1,CASSVTVNTEAFF
TRBV4-1,.,TRBJ2-4,CASSQGGPTGGPKNIQYF
TRBV4-3,.,TRBJ2-1,CASSPMAAYNEQFF
TRBV7-2,.,TRBJ2-3,CASAALRGGARDTQYF
TRBV21-1,.,TRBJ2-3,CASSKALLVPRDSNTDTQYF
TRBV7-3,.,TRBJ2-1,CASSIGGIDEQFF
TRBV5-4,.,TRBJ1-2,CASSSAGHGGYTF
TRBV9,.,TRBJ2-7,CASRVGGSVPYEQYF
TRBV20-1,.,TRBJ1-2,CSAYSYGYTF
TRBV10-1,.,TRBJ2-1,CASSGTSGGTEQFF
TRBV11-3,.,TRBJ2-2,CASSFISSTDTGELFF
TRBV4-1,.,TRBJ2-7,CASSNTMEGYPYEQYF
TRBV10-2,.,TRBJ1-1,CAGTGGKDTEAFF
TRBV19,.,TRBJ2-7,CASLGQGTSYEQYF
TRBV10-3,.,TRBJ1-4,CAIKIGEGTNEKLFF
TRBV5-1,.,TRBJ1-2,CASSWTTTGRLEKDGYTF
TRBV12-5,.,TRBJ1-1,CASGPGQATPMNTEAFF
TRBV9,.,TRBJ2-2,CASSVQGGTGELFF
TRBV7-2,few,TRBJ1-6,CASSPGTENSPLHF
TRBV4-3,few,TRBJ2-1,CASSQDPGGAYNEQFF
TRBV7-6,.,TRBJ2-2,CAGRDTGELFF
TRBV19,once,TRBJ1-2,CASSGDRGSSYTF
TRBV7-9,.,TRBJ2-4,CASSVIGGDGNIQYF
TRBV7-8,once,TRBJ2-2,CASSLGHGELFF
TRBV10-1,.,TRBJ2-1,CASSRTSINEQFF
TRBV9,.,TRBJ1-2,CAIRTGLGYTF
TRBV10-1,once,TRBJ2-7,CASSRARGYEQYF
TRBV2,.,TRBJ1-4,CASQSVRGGDEKLFF
TRBV5-6,.,TRBJ2-1,CASSFGGSYNEQFF
TRBV29-1,few,TRBJ2-6,CSVELHQGPGANVLTF
TRBV4-3,.,TRBJ1-5,CASSQDTTNQPQHF
TRBV9,.,TRBJ1-2,CASSVPVAGLAF
TRBV6-5,.,TRBJ1-2,CASRFRDSYYGYTF
TRBV30,.,TRBJ2-1,CARQARGAGAGNEQFF
TRBV30,.,TRBJ2-2,CAWSGRVNTGELFF
TRBV9,.,TRBJ2-4,CASGGVTKNIQYF